Each of the 15 T cell receptor beta chains below was sequenced from the same sample in a study of T cells expressing NK-cell markers. One entry per CDR3 protein, without DNA, is what TCRdb gives after re-calling the 5' RACE reads. The listing contains roughly 120,000 distinct CDR3 sequences. Sample: blood T cells: a sorted CD56 or NKG2C T cell subset, CD4+ or CD8+ T cells, or bulk PBMC T cells (not recorded which). All receptors come from a woman aged 18 to 75 in good health.

The chain recombines TRBV21-1 with TRBJ2-1; the TCRdb D gene call, TRBD2, has no DNA to confirm it. TRBV21-1 is a documented pseudogene. There are 16 residues in the CDR3. The CDR3 protein is CASSKGGGGDYNEQFF.

The V call is TRBV7-6, the J call TRBJ2-7; TCRdb's assignment of TRBD1 cannot be checked, as there is no DNA. Germline V gene lookup returns CDR1 SGHVS and CDR2 FNYEAQ. The CDR3 runs to 12 residues. This chain's CDR3 is CASSTDRGAEYF.

The chain has TRBV20-1 and TRBJ2-1. CDR1 and CDR2 (germline): DFQATT, SNEGSKA (reference sequence). The CDR3 runs to 13 residues. The CDR3: CSARDRLSYEQFF.

The chain joins TRBV5-4 to TRBJ1-5; TCRdb's D call, TRBD1, is unchecked because there is no DNA. Germline CDR1 and CDR2: SGHNT and YYREEE (reference sequence). CDR3 size: 15 residues. CDR3: CASSAGTGSNQPQHF.

The chain carries TRBV29-1 and TRBJ2-7; TCRdb returns TRBD2, unconfirmable since there is no DNA. The length of the CDR3 is 13 residues. CDR1 is SQVTM and CDR2 is ANQGSEA in the germline V gene. The CDR3 region is CSVLAGGPYEQYF.

V and J are TRBV29-1 and TRBJ2-7; TCRdb returns TRBD2, unconfirmable since there is no DNA. This CDR3 spans 13 amino acids. Germline CDR1 SQVTM, CDR2 ANQGSEA. Here the CDR3 reads CSAEGERSYEQYF.

The chain employs TRBV6-1 and TRBJ2-7; the TRBD1 assignment by TCRdb is unverifiable without DNA. The CDR3 sequence is 15 residues long. Per the germline V gene, CDR1 is MNHNS and CDR2 is SASEGT. CDR3: CASSQLAPSSYEQYF.

The V and J genes are TRBV25-1 and TRBJ2-2. The CDR3 has 15 residues. The germline V gene has CDR1 MGHDK and CDR2 SYGVNS. The chain's CDR3 is CASSESSRLPGELFF.

This chain uses TRBV6-2 or TRBV6-3 with TRBJ1-5; TCRdb names TRBD1, which stays unverified in the absence of DNA. Germline V CDR1 and CDR2: MNHEY, SVGEGT. The CDR3 totals 15 residues. CDR3 sequence: CASSYSPDRGQPQHF.

The chain links TRBV7-9 to TRBJ1-1; lacking DNA, the TRBD1 call made by TCRdb goes unchecked. The CDR3 is 15 amino acids. Germline CDR1 reads SEHNR; CDR2 reads FQNEAQ (reference sequence). The CDR3 sequence is CASRYSQEMNTEAFF. The full variable domain, with the rest looked up from reference TRBV7-9 and TRBJ1-1, is DTGVSQNPRHKITKRGQNVTFRCDPISEHNRLYWYRQTLGQGPEFLTYFQNEAQLEKSRLLSDRFSAERPKGSFSTLEIQRTEQGDSAMYLCASRYSQEMNTEAFFGQGTRLTVV.

V gene TRBV4-1 combines with J gene TRBJ2-1; TCRdb's D gene call, TRBD2, goes unchecked for lack of DNA. The CDR3 is made up of 14 amino acids. Germline values: CDR1 MGHRA, CDR2 YSYEKL. CDR3 in amino acids: CASSRLAGPNEQFF.

This chain uses TRBV4-1 with TRBJ1-2. The CDR3 contains 14 residues. CDR1 is MGHRA and CDR2 is YSYEKL in the germline V gene. The CDR3 reads CASSQVTGFYGYTF.

This CDR3 is CASSALATYNEQFF. V is TRBV19 and J is TRBJ2-1; TCRdb calls TRBD2, which cannot be checked without DNA. Germline loops: CDR1 LNHDA, CDR2 SQIVND (reference sequence). This CDR3 has 14 residues.

This chain uses TRBV5-5 with TRBJ2-1. This CDR3 has 16 residues. Germline V gene lookup returns CDR1 SGHKS and CDR2 YYEKEE (reference sequence). The CDR3: CASSLADRGLYNEQFF. Complete variable domain (other parts from reference TRBV5-5 and TRBJ2-1): DAGVTQSPTHLIKTRGQQVTLRCSPISGHKSVSWYQQVLGQGPQFIFQYYEKEERGRGNFPDRFSARQFPNYSSELNVNALLLGDSALYLCASSLADRGLYNEQFFGPGTRLTVL.

The J gene is TRBJ2-2, the V gene TRBV18; TCRdb proposes TRBD1, but this gene call is untestable without DNA. The CDR3 consists of 15 residues. The germline CDR1 and CDR2 sequences are KGHSH and LQKENI. Here the CDR3 reads CASSPEQDTTGELFF.